A selection of T cell receptor beta chains follows, all from one sample in a study of CD8+ T cells in alopecia areata. Repertoires were generated with immunoSEQ multiplex PCR, while TCRdb's copy carries only in-frame clones and drops some. The table records some 110,000 clones, about 61% of them present only once. The material sequenced was CD4+ T cells sorted from blood. The receptors here all came from a human donor in good health. Each CDR3 is given with its conserved first and last residue. D genes are given only for firm matches. Clone size is shown for a subset of rows, as once, few, many or a class of expanded clone.

v_call	clone_size	d_call	j_call	cdr3_aa	cdr3_nt
TRBV15	-	-	TRBJ2-7	CATSTVQTYEQYF	TGTGCCACCAGTACCGTACAAACCTACGAGCAGTACTTC
TRBV7-3	-	-	TRBJ2-3	CAGQWGTQYF	TGTGCCGGACAATGGGGTACGCAGTATTTT
TRBV5-1	-	-	TRBJ2-2	CASSDHSRGDTGELFF	TGCGCCAGCAGCGATCACTCCAGGGGAGACACCGGGGAGCTGTTTTTT
TRBV18	-	-	TRBJ1-1	CASSPDSGETEAFF	TGTGCCAGCTCACCCGACTCAGGGGAGACTGAAGCTTTCTTT
TRBV27	-	-	TRBJ2-5	CASSPVGVWVTQYF	TGTGCCAGCAGCCCTGTGGGGGTGTGGGTGACCCAGTACTTC
TRBV7-6	-	-	TRBJ1-1	CASSLDLNLGTEAFF	TGTGCCAGCAGCTTAGATTTGAACCTAGGGACTGAAGCTTTCTTT
TRBV5-1	once	TRBD2	TRBJ2-3	CASIAGGGTDTQYF	TGCGCCAGCATCGCGGGGGGCGGCACAGATACGCAGTATTTT
TRBV30	-	-	TRBJ1-2	CAWSGTAYGYTF	TGTGCCTGGAGTGGGACAGCTTATGGCTACACCTTC
TRBV4-1	-	TRBD2	TRBJ2-2	CASSQGLAGTGELFF	TGCGCCAGCAGCCAAGGACTAGCGGGTACCGGGGAGCTGTTTTTT
TRBV9	-	-	TRBJ1-1	CASSGQENTEAFF	TGTGCCAGCAGCGGGCAGGAGAACACTGAAGCTTTCTTT
TRBV5-1	-	-	TRBJ2-1	CASSSAQSYNEQFF	TGCGCCAGCAGCTCCGCACAGAGTTACAATGAGCAGTTCTTC
TRBV29-1	-	-	TRBJ2-7	CSVELSYEQYF	TGCAGCGTTGAGTTATCCTACGAGCAGTACTTC
TRBV5-1	-	-	TRBJ2-5	CASSPNTRGETQYF	TGCGCCAGCAGTCCTAATACTAGAGGGGAGACCCAGTACTTC
TRBV29-1	-	-	TRBJ2-1	CSVEGGAAYNEQFF	TGCAGCGTTGAAGGGGGGGCGGCCTACAATGAGCAGTTCTTC
TRBV29-1	-	TRBD1	TRBJ1-1	CSVGGQLNTEAFF	TGCAGCGTTGGGGGACAGCTGAACACTGAAGCTTTCTTT
TRBV19	-	TRBD1	TRBJ1-5	CASSSIPGQGYQPQHF	TGTGCCAGTAGTAGCATTCCGGGACAGGGTTATCAGCCCCAGCATTTT
TRBV7-9	-	-	TRBJ2-2	CASSSPRSGANTGELFF	TGTGCCAGCAGCTCCCCCAGGTCGGGGGCGAACACCGGGGAGCTGTTTTTT
TRBV13	-	-	TRBJ2-5	CASSPIQGAQYF	TGTGCCAGCAGCCCGATTCAAGGGGCCCAGTACTTC
TRBV30	-	-	TRBJ2-7	CAWSRGLTTAAQYF	TGTGCCTGGAGTAGGGGTCTGACAACAGCCGCGCAGTACTTC
TRBV5-1	few	-	TRBJ2-3	CASSLATDTQYF	TGCGCCAGCAGCTTGGCTACAGATACGCAGTATTTT
TRBV10-1	-	TRBD2	TRBJ2-3	CASSGTSGADTQYF	TGCGCCAGCAGTGGGACTAGCGGGGCAGATACGCAGTATTTT
TRBV7-6	many	-	TRBJ2-3	CASSFFGGFGGGTDTQYF	TGTGCCAGCAGCTTCTTCGGTGGGTTTGGCGGGGGCACAGATACGCAGTATTTT
TRBV27	-	TRBD1	TRBJ2-4	CASSSKVLPGTGKNIQYF	TGTGCCAGCAGCAGTAAGGTACTACCCGGGACAGGGAAAAACATTCAGTACTTC
TRBV6-6	-	-	TRBJ2-2	CASSPDGNTGELFF	TGTGCCAGCAGTCCGGACGGGAACACCGGGGAGCTGTTTTTT
TRBV7-9	-	TRBD1	TRBJ1-6	CASSLDDRGNSPLHF	TGTGCCAGCAGCTTAGACGACAGGGGGAATTCACCCCTCCACTTT
TRBV11-1	-	TRBD1	TRBJ2-4	CASSGLRGSVKNIQYF	TGTGCCAGCAGCGGACTCAGGGGGTCTGTCAAAAACATTCAGTACTTC
TRBV27	-	TRBD2	TRBJ2-3	CASSPTSGGAARTDTQYF	TGTGCCAGCAGTCCCACTAGCGGGGGGGCCGCTCGCACAGATACGCAGTATTTT
TRBV4-2	-	TRBD2	TRBJ2-1	CASSQRTSGGLYNEQFF	TGTGCCAGCAGCCAAAGGACTAGCGGGGGGCTCTACAATGAGCAGTTCTTC
TRBV5-4	-	TRBD2	TRBJ2-7	CASSAGLAGDHEQYF	TGTGCCAGCAGCGCGGGACTAGCGGGGGATCACGAGCAGTACTTC
TRBV6-4	-	-	TRBJ1-1	CASSDSGTGTIQRAFF	TGTGCCAGCAGTGACTCGGGCACAGGTACCATCCAGAGGGCTTTCTTT
TRBV18	-	-	TRBJ2-5	CASSPSGETQYF	TGTGCCAGCTCACCGAGTGGAGAGACCCAGTACTTC
TRBV29-1	-	-	TRBJ2-4	CSVVVHGNIQYF	TGCAGCGTTGTCGTCCACGGAAACATTCAGTACTTC
TRBV5-4	-	-	TRBJ1-1	CASSPRQANTEAFF	TGTGCCAGCAGCCCCCGCCAGGCGAACACTGAAGCTTTCTTT
TRBV5-6	-	-	TRBJ1-5	CASSSGAGDGNQPQHF	TGTGCCAGCAGCTCAGGTGCGGGGGACGGCAATCAGCCCCAGCATTTT
TRBV6-5	-	-	TRBJ1-1	CASSPDGTGGLFF	TGTGCCAGCAGTCCTGACGGAACGGGAGGGCTTTTCTTT